Here is one TCR beta chain with its context. Antigen specificity is unknown. The data originate from a study of graft-versus-host responses after intestinal transplantation. General observations from the study: Allografts of one patient group, those with graft-donor T cell macrochimerism, had high graft-versus-host to host-versus-graft clonal ratios. Recipient marrow harbored GvH clones, some of which surfaced first in ileum or blood.

Measured with immunoSEQ multiplex PCR; TCRdb has only the in-frame clones, and not every one. The sample lists roughly 99,000 clones, approximately 85% occurring once. The starting material was PBMCs, obtained 255 days after intestinal transplant. The clonotype was recovered from a human patient who received an intestinal transplant, so some T cells may come from the graft donor.

For the CDR3, the DNA is TGTGCCAGCACCGACGCGGGGTCGGGTTCACCCCTCCACTTT. It specifies CASTDAGSGSPLHF. The V gene is TRBV27, the J gene TRBJ1-6; no reliable D call. CDR1 is MNHEY, CDR2 SMNVEV, per germline (reference sequence). The CDR3 spans 14 residues. V gave up 7 bases and J gave up 9 bases, with 16 bases separating them.